The 11 T cell receptor beta chains below were found in one sample sequenced in a study of cytomegalovirus exposure and HLA in healthy donors. Researchers ran the PCR with 60 Vbeta and 13 Jbeta primers. The data were produced by immunoSEQ multiplex PCR, yet TCRdb's version contains in-frame clones alone and is incomplete. The sample consists of about 110,000 clones, roughly three quarters of them appearing once. Material for sequencing was PBMCs. The receptors were sampled from a man aged 18 to 29 in good health and CMV-seronegative.

The chain carries TRBV4-2 and TRBJ2-7, with TRBD2 matching over 8 bases. There are 19 residues in the CDR3. CDR1 LGHNA and CDR2 YNFKEQ come from the germline V gene. V shed 0 bases, J shed 0 bases, and the junction held 13 bases outside the gene matches. For the CDR3, the DNA is TGTGCCAGCAGCCAAGATTCCGCCCGGGGGGGGCCCAGCTCCTACGAGCAGTACTTC. It codes for CASSQDSARGGPSSYEQYF.

The V call is TRBV6-4, the J call TRBJ2-2; the D gene is possibly TRBD2 (6 bases). V was shortened by 6 bases and J by 8 bases, with 16 bases between the two germline ends. Per germline, CDR1 MRHNA and CDR2 SNTAGT. There are 14 residues in the CDR3. This CDR3 reads CASSGGPDGGELFF. CDR3 nucleotide sequence: TGTGCCAGCAGCGGAGGGCCCGACGGTGGGGAGCTGTTTTTT.

The chain employs TRBV9 and TRBJ2-6; D unclear. CDR1 is SGDLS and CDR2 is YYNGEE in the germline V gene. Trimming took off 1 base at V and 0 bases at J, with 5 bases between the two ends. This CDR3 has 15 residues. CDR3 nucleotides: TGTGCCAGCAGCGTAATGAGCTCTGGGGCCAACGTCCTGACTTTC. Its translation: CASSVMSSGANVLTF.

The rearrangement joins TRBV25-1 to TRBJ1-2, with TRBD1 matching over 7 bases. From germline, CDR1 is MGHDK and CDR2 SYGVNS. V lost 3 bases and J lost 7; bases outside the gene matches: 8. The CDR3 runs 14 residues. CDR3 DNA sequence: TGTGCCAGCAGTGATAGCCCCCAGGGGGGTGGCTACACCTTC. It encodes CASSDSPQGGGYTF.

The genes are TRBV18 and TRBJ2-2; possible D gene TRBD1, 6 bases. V was cut by 3 bases and J by 4 bases, with 18 bases left in between. Germline values: CDR1 KGHSH, CDR2 LQKENI. This CDR3 has 17 residues. This CDR3 reads CASSPLPNTGSTGELFF. CDR3 in DNA: TGTGCCAGCTCACCCCTACCAAACACAGGGAGCACCGGGGAGCTGTTTTTT.

The V and J genes are TRBV5-1 and TRBJ1-1, with 8 bases aligning to TRBD1. V dropped 1 base and J dropped 3; count of bases not matched to a gene: 8. Per germline, CDR1 SGHRS and CDR2 YFSETQ. The CDR3 runs 16 residues. CDR3 in DNA: TGCGCCAGCAGCTTGATGGGACAGGCCTTAGACACTGAAGCTTTCTTT. It codes for CASSLMGQALDTEAFF.

The V and J genes are TRBV28 and TRBJ2-7; 11 bases are shared with TRBD1. The J segment lost 5 bases and the V segment lost 3 bases, leaving 12 bases of the junction unmatched. Germline V gene data show CDR1 as MDHEN and CDR2 as SYDVKM. This CDR3 is built from 17 residues. The CDR3 here is CASSFRTGGLIRDEQYF. In DNA, the CDR3 is TGTGCCAGCAGTTTTAGGACAGGGGGCTTAATCCGAGACGAGCAGTACTTC. The entire variable domain, with the rest obtained from reference TRBV28 and TRBJ2-7, is as follows: DVKVTQSSRYLVKRTGEKVFLECVQDMDHENMFWYRQDPGLGLRLIYFSYDVKMKEKGDIPEGYSVSREKKERFSLILESASTNQTSMYLCASSFRTGGLIRDEQYFGPGTRLTVT.

The table lists this clone with a count of one. This chain joins TRBV29-1 and TRBJ2-7; a weak D match, TRBD1 (5 bases). The V gene lost 8 bases and the J gene lost 2 bases, with 13 bases spanning the gap. Germline assignment: CDR1 SQVTM and CDR2 ANQGSEA. The CDR3 totals 12 residues. The CDR3 DNA is TGCAGCACCGTCGACAGCCCCTACGAGCAGTACTTC. It is translated as CSTVDSPYEQYF.

The rearrangement links TRBV28 to TRBJ2-3; 7 nucleotides agree with TRBD1. The CDR3 is made up of 16 amino acids. V lost 0 bases and J lost 2; bases outside the gene matches: 5. Looked up from germline, CDR1 is MDHEN and CDR2 is SYDVKM. CDR3 DNA: TGTGCCAGCAGTTTATGGGCAGGGGGTTACACAGATACGCAGTATTTT. Protein: CASSLWAGGYTDTQYF. The variable domain in full, completed from reference TRBV28 and TRBJ2-3, reads DVKVTQSSRYLVKRTGEKVFLECVQDMDHENMFWYRQDPGLGLRLIYFSYDVKMKEKGDIPEGYSVSREKKERFSLILESASTNQTSMYLCASSLWAGGYTDTQYFGPGTRLTVL.

V gene TRBV5-6 combines with J gene TRBJ2-5; TRBD1 might be the D (7 bases). CDR1 SGHDT and CDR2 YYEEEE come from the germline V gene. The CDR3 is 17 amino acids. Trimming pared 4 bases from V and 2 bases from J, leaving 21 bases between. The CDR3 bases are TGTGCCAGCAGCACCCTAAAGCGGACAGGACTACAAGAGACCCAGTACTTC. Encoded protein: CASSTLKRTGLQETQYF. Full variable domain (rest looked up from reference TRBV5-6 and TRBJ2-5): DAGVTQSPTHLIKTRGQQVTLRCSPKSGHDTVSWYQQALGQGPQFIFQYYEEEERQRGNFPDRFSGHQFPNYSSELNVNALLLGDSALYLCASSTLKRTGLQETQYFGPGTRLLVL.

The chain links TRBV7-8 to TRBJ2-2; 7 nucleotides match TRBD1. Unmatched junction bases numbered 3, after V lost 5 bases and J lost 0 bases. Germline V gene data show CDR1 as SGHVS and CDR2 as FQNEAQ. The CDR3 totals 15 residues. The chain's CDR3 is CASSQTGANTGELFF. DNA for the CDR3: TGTGCCAGCAGCCAAACAGGGGCGAACACCGGGGAGCTGTTTTTT.